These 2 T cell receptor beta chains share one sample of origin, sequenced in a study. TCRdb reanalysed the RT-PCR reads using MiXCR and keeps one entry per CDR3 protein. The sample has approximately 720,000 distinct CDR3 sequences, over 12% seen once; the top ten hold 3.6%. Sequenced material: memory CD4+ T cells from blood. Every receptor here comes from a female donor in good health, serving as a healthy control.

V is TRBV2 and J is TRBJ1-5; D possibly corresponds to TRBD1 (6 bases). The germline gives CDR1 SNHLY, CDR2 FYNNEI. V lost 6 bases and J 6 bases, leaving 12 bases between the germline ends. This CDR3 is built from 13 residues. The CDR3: CASSWGATQPQHF. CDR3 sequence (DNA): TGTGCCAGCAGCTGGGGGGCAACTCAGCCCCAGCATTTT.

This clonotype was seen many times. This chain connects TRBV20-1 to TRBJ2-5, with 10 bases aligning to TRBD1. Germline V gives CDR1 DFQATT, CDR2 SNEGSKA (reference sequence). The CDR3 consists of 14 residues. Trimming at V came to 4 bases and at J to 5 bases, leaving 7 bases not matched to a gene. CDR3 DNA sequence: TGCAGTGCTACCCGACAGGGGGCGAAGGAGACCCAGTACTTC. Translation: CSATRQGAKETQYF.